The sequence of this T cell receptor (beta chain) was determined in a study of CD8 T cells in Susac syndrome. Turning to this clonotype: Its antigen is not identified.

Whole-study findings and limits: The study conceded that relatively few individuals underwent its TCR sequencing and HLA analysis.

Germline CDR1 is LGHDT and CDR2 is YNNKEL (reference sequence). V was clipped by 6 bases and J by 0 bases, with 15 bases between them. This CDR3 region has 17 residues. RNA in amounts of about 0.45 to 1 ug was reverse transcribed with random hexamers. An immunoSEQ multiplex PCR generated amplified TCR beta CDR3 products spanning 54 Vbeta and 13 Jbeta. TCRdb analysed the immunoSEQ multiplex PCR reads with MiXCR anew, one entry per CDR3 protein. The sample has approximately 200,000 distinct CDR3 sequences; about 94% are singletons. The authors carried out high-throughput sequencing of TCR beta. They applied it to CD8+ and CD4+ T cells obtained from blood.

The gene calls are TRBV3-1 and TRBJ2-6, with D uncertain. The TCR comes from a human donor with multiple sclerosis. What was sequenced was CD4+ T cells from PBMCs. The CDR3 DNA reads as TGTGCCAGCAGGAGTGCCGGCATTAGCTCTGGGGCCAACGTCCTGACTTTC. Residues: CASRSAGISSGANVLTF.